This T cell receptor (beta chain) was observed in a study of T cell responses to AZD1222 COVID-19 vaccine. Assay used: immunoSEQ multiplex PCR; TCRdb lists only in-frame clones, some missing. The table records about 120,000 clones, 85% to 95% of them present only once. Overall study results and limits: Seropositive AZD1222 recipients at baseline numbered only five or six. The donor cohort was predominantly white British with a female majority, and clonal diversity may have been underestimated. Repertoires were sampled only after the peak T cell response.

Comments on this clone: Antigen: not known.

This clonotype was sampled from an adult who received the AZD1222 COVID-19 vaccine. This material consisted of peripheral blood, taken 28 days after the second AZD1222 dose.

In DNA, the CDR3 is TGTGCCAGCAGCCCCGCGTTAGGTACTGAAGCTTTCTTT. This translates into CASSPALGTEAFF. This sequence joins TRBV7-2 and TRBJ1-1; D remains unclear. The CDR3 is made up of 13 amino acids. Germline-derived CDR1 and CDR2 are SGHTA and FQGNSA. V was cut by 5 bases and J by 5 bases, with 12 bases left in between.